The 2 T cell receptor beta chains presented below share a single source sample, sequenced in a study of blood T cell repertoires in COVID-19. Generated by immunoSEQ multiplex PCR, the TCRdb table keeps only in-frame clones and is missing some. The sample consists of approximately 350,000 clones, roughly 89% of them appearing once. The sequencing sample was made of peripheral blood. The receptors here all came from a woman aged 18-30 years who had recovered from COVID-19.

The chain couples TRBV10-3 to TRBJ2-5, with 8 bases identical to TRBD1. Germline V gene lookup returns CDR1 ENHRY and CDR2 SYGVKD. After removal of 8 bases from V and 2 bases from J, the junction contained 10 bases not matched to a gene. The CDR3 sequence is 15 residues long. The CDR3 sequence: CAIGGTGRRQETQYF. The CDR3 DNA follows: TGTGCCATCGGGGGGACAGGACGGCGGCAAGAGACCCAGTACTTC.

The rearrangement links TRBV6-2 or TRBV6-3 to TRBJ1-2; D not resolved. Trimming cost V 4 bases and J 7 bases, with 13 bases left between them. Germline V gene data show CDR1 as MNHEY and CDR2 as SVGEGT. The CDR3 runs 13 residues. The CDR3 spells CASSSPGQVGYTF. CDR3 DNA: TGTGCCAGCAGTTCCCCTGGGCAGGTTGGCTACACCTTC.